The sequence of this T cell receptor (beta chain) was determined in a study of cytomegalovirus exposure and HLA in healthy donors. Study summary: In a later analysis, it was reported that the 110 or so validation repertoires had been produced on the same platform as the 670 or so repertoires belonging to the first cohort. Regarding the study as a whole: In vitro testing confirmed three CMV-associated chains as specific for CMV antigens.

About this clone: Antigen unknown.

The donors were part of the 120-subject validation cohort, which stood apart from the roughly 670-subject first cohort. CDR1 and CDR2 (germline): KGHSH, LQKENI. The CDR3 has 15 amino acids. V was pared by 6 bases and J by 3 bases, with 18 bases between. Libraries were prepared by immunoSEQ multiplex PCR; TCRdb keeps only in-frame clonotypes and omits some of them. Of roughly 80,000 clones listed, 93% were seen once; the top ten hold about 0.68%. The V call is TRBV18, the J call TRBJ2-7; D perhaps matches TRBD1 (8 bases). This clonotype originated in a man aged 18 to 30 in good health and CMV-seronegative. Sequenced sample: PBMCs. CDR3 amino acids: CASSLQGEGIYEQYF. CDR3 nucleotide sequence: TGTGCCAGCTCCTTACAGGGGGAGGGCATCTACGAGCAGTACTTC.